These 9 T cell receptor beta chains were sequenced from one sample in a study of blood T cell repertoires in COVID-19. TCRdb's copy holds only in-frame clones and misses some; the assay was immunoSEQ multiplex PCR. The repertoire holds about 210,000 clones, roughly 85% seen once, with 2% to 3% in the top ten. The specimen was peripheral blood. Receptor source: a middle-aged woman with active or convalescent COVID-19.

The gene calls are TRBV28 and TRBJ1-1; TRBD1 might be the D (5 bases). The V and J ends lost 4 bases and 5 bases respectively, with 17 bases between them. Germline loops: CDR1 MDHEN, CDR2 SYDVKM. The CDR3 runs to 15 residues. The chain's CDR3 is CASSSPMGGGTEAFF. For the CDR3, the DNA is TGTGCCAGCAGTTCACCCATGGGCGGGGGGACTGAAGCTTTCTTT.

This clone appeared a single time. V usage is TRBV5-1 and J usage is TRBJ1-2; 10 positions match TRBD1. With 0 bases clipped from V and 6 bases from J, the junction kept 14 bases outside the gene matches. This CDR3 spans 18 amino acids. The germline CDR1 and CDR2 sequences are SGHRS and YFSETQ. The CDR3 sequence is CASSLAVGQGSTEDGYTF. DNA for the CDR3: TGCGCCAGCAGCTTGGCGGTGGGACAGGGGAGTACAGAGGATGGCTACACCTTC.

CDR3 DNA sequence: TGCGCCAGCAGGTTTCGACCTGATTCGGGGTTGAACACTGAAGCTTTCTTT. Its translation: CASRFRPDSGLNTEAFF. This rearrangement joins TRBV5-1 to TRBJ1-1; D unresolved. Germline CDR1 and CDR2: SGHRS and YFSETQ. This CDR3 is 17 amino acids long. Trimming left V 5 bases short and J 0 bases short, with 20 bases between.

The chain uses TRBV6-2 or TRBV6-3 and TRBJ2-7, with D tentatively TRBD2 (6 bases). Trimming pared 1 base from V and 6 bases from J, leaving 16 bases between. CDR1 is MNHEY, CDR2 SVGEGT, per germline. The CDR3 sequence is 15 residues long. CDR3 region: CASSYWEALTGEQYF. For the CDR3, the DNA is TGTGCCAGCAGTTACTGGGAGGCCCTAACCGGCGAGCAGTACTTC.

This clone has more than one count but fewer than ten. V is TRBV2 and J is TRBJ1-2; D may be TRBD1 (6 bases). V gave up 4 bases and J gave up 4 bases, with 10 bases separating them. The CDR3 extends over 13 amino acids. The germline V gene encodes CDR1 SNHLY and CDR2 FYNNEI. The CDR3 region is CASSAGAAYGYTF. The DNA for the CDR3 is TGTGCCAGCAGTGCAGGGGCGGCCTATGGCTACACCTTC. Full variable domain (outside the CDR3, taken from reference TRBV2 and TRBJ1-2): EPEVTQTPSHQVTQMGQEVILRCVPISNHLYFYWYRQILGQKVEFLVSFYNNEISEKSEIFDDQFSVERPDGSNFTLKIRSTKLEDSAMYFCASSAGAAYGYTFGSGTRLTVV.

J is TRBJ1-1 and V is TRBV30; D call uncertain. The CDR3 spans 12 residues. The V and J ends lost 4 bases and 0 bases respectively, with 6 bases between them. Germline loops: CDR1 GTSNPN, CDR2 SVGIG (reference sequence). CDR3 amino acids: CAWTRVNTEAFF. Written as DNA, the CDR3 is TGTGCCTGGACGAGGGTGAACACTGAAGCTTTCTTT.

The DNA of the CDR3 is TGTGCCAGCAGCCAAGGACAGGGGGCCCGCAGTAGAGGCTACACCTTC. Translated, it gives CASSQGQGARSRGYTF. The chain uses TRBV4-2 and TRBJ1-2; 10 nucleotides line up with TRBD1. Germline CDR1 is LGHNA and CDR2 is YNFKEQ. The CDR3 spans 16 residues. V lost 1 base and J lost 8; bases outside the gene matches: 10.

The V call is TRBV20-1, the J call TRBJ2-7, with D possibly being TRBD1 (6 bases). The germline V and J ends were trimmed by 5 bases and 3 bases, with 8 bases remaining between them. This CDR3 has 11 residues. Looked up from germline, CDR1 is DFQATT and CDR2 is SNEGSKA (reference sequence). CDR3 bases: TGCAGTGCTCTACAGGGCTACGAGCAGTACTTC. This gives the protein CSALQGYEQYF.

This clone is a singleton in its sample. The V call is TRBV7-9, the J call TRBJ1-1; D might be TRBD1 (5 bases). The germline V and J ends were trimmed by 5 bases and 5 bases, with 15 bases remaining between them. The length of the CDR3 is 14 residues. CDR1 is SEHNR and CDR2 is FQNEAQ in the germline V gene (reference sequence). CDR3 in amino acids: CASSPTRGGTEAFF. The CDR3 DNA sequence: TGTGCCAGCAGCCCAACGCGGGGCGGAACTGAAGCTTTCTTT.